This T cell receptor (beta chain) was found in a study of blood T cell repertoires in COVID-19. Background on the study: Samples representing acute and convalescent COVID-19 were sourced from the United States, Italy and Spain.

This clone has a handful of counts. Repertoires were generated with immunoSEQ multiplex PCR, while TCRdb's copy carries only in-frame clones and drops some. The table lists about 6,000 clones, around 89% of them singletons. The sequencing input was peripheral blood. The receptor was derived from a human donor in a cohort sampled during active COVID-19.

The CDR3 bases are TGTGCCAGCAGTTTGGATAGGGGCTCACCCCTCCACTTT. Protein sequence: CASSLDRGSPLHF. The chain is built from TRBV12-3 or TRBV12-4 and TRBJ1-6; D possibly corresponds to TRBD1 (5 bases). V dropped 3 bases and J dropped 10 bases, with 10 bases sitting between them. The CDR3 totals 13 residues.